This T cell receptor (beta chain) was documented in a study of T cells after yellow fever vaccination. A few counts support this clonotype. The target antigen is unknown. A 5'RACE template-switching step, the method used to make TCR cDNA, added a universal primer site and UMIs. One entry per CDR3 protein results from TCRdb running MiXCR on the 5' RACE reads. The table shows tens of thousands of distinct CDR3 sequences, with roughly 7.4% occurring only once. Deletions cut 8 bases from V and 2 bases from J, with 14 bases between. This CDR3 region has 14 residues. Germline lookup yields CDR1 MNHEY and CDR2 SMNVEV (reference sequence). General study findings and limits: Some clonotypes, a small share, were shared between CD4 and CD8 compartments. Contamination of FACS-sorted repertoires by abundant clonotypes from the bulk population could occur. The secondary T-cell response peaked on day 5, not day 15, but was weaker.

The sample in question was CD8+ T cells sorted from PBMCs, obtained on the day of the yellow fever booster vaccination. The chain couples TRBV27 to TRBJ2-3; D might be TRBD1 (6 bases). This sequence originates from a man aged 25 to 45 who received the YFV17D yellow fever vaccine. CDR3 sequence reads: CASGYQGSTDTQYF. CDR3 DNA: TGTGCCAGCGGGTACCAGGGGTCCACAGATACGCAGTATTTT.